This T cell receptor (beta chain) comes out of a study of tumor and adjacent non-tumor tissue in lung cancer. TCRbeta libraries were built with three rounds of nested PCR, modified from ARM-PCR. MiXCR, applied by TCRdb to the multiplex PCR reads, yields one record per CDR3 protein. There are approximately 77,000 distinct CDR3 sequences in the sample; about 82% occur only once, and approximately 55% lies in the top ten. Remarks on this clonotype: No antigen is known for it. This may come from a read error, since a much larger clone is one base off.

Germline CDR1 MNHEY, CDR2 SVGEGT. The CDR3 totals 12 residues. Study-wide points: Tumor tissue had significantly higher TCR diversity than normal lung.

No cell sorting was done before RNA was extracted from the tissue. This non-tumor lung sample came from over 3 cm beyond the tumor edge. The source is a man in his sixties with non-small cell lung cancer. V usage is TRBV6-2 or TRBV6-3 and J usage is TRBJ2-3; 8 nucleotides align to TRBD1. Sample: distant non-tumor lung tissue. The CDR3 protein is CASSYGTGTQYF. In nucleotides, the CDR3 is TGTGCCAGCAGTTACGGGACAGGTACGCAGTATTTT.